One and the same sample provided the 20 T cell receptor beta chains below, sequenced in a study of cytomegalovirus exposure and HLA in healthy donors. The table came from immunoSEQ multiplex PCR; TCRdb's copy has only in-frame clones and leaves some out. The sample has some 250,000 clones, nearly 90% seen once. Sequencing was done on a sample of PBMCs. These TCRs come from a woman younger than 35 in good health and CMV-seronegative.

On this clone itself: A junction boundary mismatches the germline segment, possibly from a read error. The V call is TRBV4-1, the J call TRBJ1-1, with a weak D call TRBD1 (6 bases). This CDR3 has 15 residues. CDR1 MGHRA and CDR2 YSYEKL come from the germline V gene. CDR3: CASSQARAGDTEAFF. CDR3 coding DNA: TGCGCCAGCAGCCAAGCCCGGGCGGGGGACACCGAAGCTTTCTTT.

This chain joins TRBV29-1 and TRBJ2-1; no clear D. The CDR3 sequence is 12 residues long. Germline CDR1 is SQVTM and CDR2 is ANQGSEA. V shed 2 bases and J shed 5 bases, with 7 bases lying between them. The CDR3 sequence is CSVELLDNEQFF. DNA of the CDR3: TGCAGCGTTGAACTTCTCGACAATGAGCAGTTCTTC.

The CDR3 loop is CASSQSQAGGRETQYF. CDR3 DNA sequence: TGTGCCAGCAGCCAGTCGCAGGCGGGGGGTCGGGAGACCCAGTACTTC. V usage is TRBV7-6 and J usage is TRBJ2-5; TRBD2 agrees at 8 bases. Trimming took 5 bases from V and 5 from J; bases not matched to a gene: 13. Germline CDR1 reads SGHVS; CDR2 reads FNYEAQ. CDR3 size: 16 residues.

The chain links TRBV19 to TRBJ1-1, with 8 bases that match TRBD1. Unmatched junction bases numbered 4, after V lost 10 bases and J lost 3 bases. Looked up from germline, CDR1 is LNHDA and CDR2 is SQIVND (reference sequence). The CDR3 sequence is 12 residues long. The CDR3: CAITTGDTEAFF. CDR3 nucleotides: TGTGCCATTACGACAGGGGACACTGAAGCTTTCTTT.

The chain employs TRBV2 and TRBJ2-4; 11 bases are shared with TRBD2. J lost 1 base, V lost 5 bases, and 7 bases had no gene match. CDR1 SNHLY and CDR2 FYNNEI come from the germline V gene. The CDR3 covers 17 residues. DNA for the CDR3: TGTGCCAGCAGTTGGTTAGCTAGCGGGGGGGCCAAAAACATTCAGTACTTC. Its protein product is CASSWLASGGAKNIQYF.

The chain combines TRBV30 with TRBJ1-1; no clear D. CDR1 is GTSNPN and CDR2 is SVGIG in the germline V gene (reference sequence). The CDR3 extends over 13 amino acids. V was pared by 5 bases and J by 2 bases, with 12 bases between. CDR3 residues: CAWGWTENTEAFF. In DNA, the CDR3 is TGTGCCTGGGGATGGACTGAAAACACTGAAGCTTTCTTT.

In the case of this clone: This same CDR3 is encoded by further DNA sequences in the sample. The V and J genes are TRBV5-1 and TRBJ2-3, with D maybe TRBD2 (7 bases). CDR3 length equals 15 residues. The V end was cut by 0 bases, the J end by 4 bases, with 12 bases between. The V gene's germline CDR1 is SGHRS and CDR2 YFSETQ. The CDR3 region has the DNA TGCGCCAGCAGCTTGGGAACGGGGGGCTCAGATACGCAGTATTTT. It translates to CASSLGTGGSDTQYF.

The rearrangement links TRBV27 to TRBJ1-4; D is unresolved. The V gene lost 4 bases and the J gene lost 0 bases, with 9 bases spanning the gap. The CDR3 length is 15 residues. Per germline, CDR1 MNHEY and CDR2 SMNVEV (reference sequence). CDR3 in DNA: TGTGCCAGCAGTTCACATATTGCAACTAATGAAAAACTGTTTTTT. It translates to CASSSHIATNEKLFF. Based on the CDR3 plus reference TRBV27 and TRBJ1-4, the full variable domain is EAQVTQNPRYLITVTGKKLTVTCSQNMNHEYMSWYRQDPGLGLRQIYYSMNVEVTDKGDVPEGYKVSRKEKRNFPLILESPSPNQTSLYFCASSSHIATNEKLFFGSGTQLSVL.

The genes are TRBV5-1 and TRBJ1-1; D not resolved. With 0 bases removed from V and 5 bases from J, the gap between germline ends came to 11 bases. The CDR3 is 14 amino acids. Germline V gene sequence: CDR1 SGHRS, CDR2 YFSETQ. As DNA, the CDR3 is TGCGCCAGCAGCTTGGAGCGACGGGTGACTGAAGCTTTCTTT. Protein: CASSLERRVTEAFF.

The rearrangement joins TRBV28 to TRBJ2-5; D may be TRBD2 (5 bases). CDR3 length equals 15 residues. In germline, CDR1 is MDHEN, CDR2 SYDVKM. V dropped 2 bases and J dropped 6 bases, with 16 bases sitting between them. CDR3 bases: TGTGCCAGCAGTTTAACTTCCGAGGCCGGGAAGACCCAGTACTTC. Translating gives CASSLTSEAGKTQYF.

This chain uses TRBV7-2 with TRBJ1-5, with D possibly being TRBD1 (5 bases). The V gene's germline CDR1 is SGHTA and CDR2 FQGNSA. This CDR3 region has 16 residues. The germline V and J ends were trimmed by 5 bases and 5 bases, with 19 bases remaining between them. The DNA of the CDR3 is TGTGCCAGCAGCCCTCAGGTGGGGCAACCTGATCAGCCCCAGCATTTT. Encoded protein: CASSPQVGQPDQPQHF.

The chain joins TRBV5-1 to TRBJ2-2, with 9 positions matching TRBD2. Per germline, CDR1 SGHRS and CDR2 YFSETQ. CDR3 size: 18 residues. After removal of 4 bases from V and 5 bases from J, the junction contained 15 bases not matched to a gene. This CDR3 is CASSPPSSGATSTGELFF. The CDR3 nucleotides are TGCGCCAGCAGCCCGCCGTCTAGCGGGGCCACGAGTACCGGGGAGCTGTTTTTT.

This clone was detected only once. The chain combines TRBV11-2 with TRBJ1-4; D remains ambiguous. Germline CDR1 is SGHAT and CDR2 is FQNNGV. V was clipped by 3 bases and J by 7 bases, with 15 bases between them. This CDR3 is built from 15 residues. The CDR3 is CASSLGGSRTEKLFF. CDR3 in DNA: TGTGCCAGCAGCTTGGGAGGGTCGAGGACTGAAAAACTGTTTTTT.

V is TRBV6-6 and J is TRBJ1-4; TRBD1 agrees at 7 bases. CDR3 size: 14 residues. CDR1 and CDR2 from the germline V gene are MNHNY and SVGAGI (reference sequence). V was clipped by 2 bases and J by 9 bases; unmatched bases: 6. The CDR3 sequence is CASSYKGGLKKLFF. In DNA, the CDR3 is TGTGCCAGCAGTTACAAAGGGGGCCTCAAAAAACTGTTTTTT.

V usage is TRBV11-2 and J usage is TRBJ2-3; 8 bases map to TRBD2. Trimming cost V 4 bases and J 1 base; bases outside gene matches: 7. Germline lookup yields CDR1 SGHAT and CDR2 FQNNGV. The CDR3 runs 16 residues. The CDR3 sequence is CASSSRRRGGTDTQYF. For the CDR3, the DNA is TGTGCCAGCAGCTCTAGGAGGCGGGGGGGCACAGATACGCAGTATTTT.

V is TRBV6-6 and J is TRBJ2-7, with D possibly matching TRBD2 (6 bases). From germline, CDR1 is MNHNY and CDR2 SVGAGI (reference sequence). The V and J ends lost 4 bases and 4 bases respectively, with 14 bases between them. The CDR3 contains 14 residues. CDR3: CASSSGTADYEQYF. The DNA for the CDR3 is TGTGCCAGCAGTTCCGGGACTGCAGATTACGAGCAGTACTTC.

The chain uses TRBV7-6 and TRBJ1-6, with TRBD1 matching 7 bases. J gave up 10 bases and V 5 bases, and 5 bases lay outside the gene matches. CDR1 and CDR2 (germline): SGHVS, FNYEAQ. The CDR3 length is 13 residues. The chain's CDR3 is CASSITGVSPLHF. In DNA, the CDR3 is TGTGCCAGCAGCATAACAGGGGTCTCACCCCTCCACTTT.

In this sample, this clone turned up a few times. The rearrangement links TRBV13 to TRBJ2-3, with 9 bases aligning to TRBD2. The trim removed 6 bases at V and 1 base at J, leaving 11 bases unmatched. Germline CDR1 PRHDT, CDR2 FYEKMQ (reference sequence). The CDR3 has 17 residues. CDR3 sequence reads: CASSLNGIAGGTDTQYF. The CDR3 DNA sequence: TGTGCCAGCAGTCTAAACGGGATAGCGGGGGGCACAGATACGCAGTATTTT.

A single count supports this clone. The genes are TRBV6-1 and TRBJ1-2; the D gene is possibly TRBD1 (5 bases). Germline-derived CDR1 and CDR2 are MNHNS and SASEGT. V was trimmed by 6 bases and J by 4 bases, leaving 12 bases between them. CDR3 length: 13 amino acids. The CDR3 protein is CASRGPGIYGYTF. The DNA for the CDR3 is TGTGCCAGCAGGGGGCCTGGGATCTATGGCTACACCTTC.

The chain has TRBV7-8 and TRBJ2-5; TRBD2 agrees at 14 bases. J lost 0 bases, V lost 5 bases, and 2 bases had no gene match. This CDR3 has 16 amino acids. Germline CDR1 SGHVS, CDR2 FQNEAQ. The CDR3, as DNA: TGTGCCAGCAGCCAGACTAGCGGGGGGGACCAAGAGACCCAGTACTTC. This sequence encodes CASSQTSGGDQETQYF.